The 26 T cell receptor beta chains reported below all come from one sample, sequenced in a study of T-cell reconstitution after alpha-beta-depleted transplantation in children. Unique molecular identifiers were used in preparing the TCRbeta library. TCRdb reanalysed the PCR reads using MiXCR and keeps one entry per CDR3 protein. The data hold fewer than 700,000 distinct CDR3 sequences, with over 10% observed a single time. Sequences were derived from PBMCs, mostly from graft donor cells, sampled 360 days after TCRalphabeta/CD19-depleted stem cell transplant. Every receptor here comes from a male patient aged 10 to 17 who had a stem cell transplant for acute myeloid leukemia, so the T cells may come from the graft donor.

This clonotype was seen more than once but under ten times. V and J are TRBV29-1 and TRBJ1-2, with 9 nucleotides matching TRBD1. The J segment lost 4 bases and the V segment lost 5 bases, leaving 5 bases of the junction unmatched. Germline CDR1 and CDR2: SQVTM and ANQGSEA. This CDR3 comprises 13 residues. The CDR3 spells CSVLGQGSYGYTF. Written as DNA, the CDR3 is TGCAGCGTTCTGGGACAGGGAAGCTATGGCTACACCTTC.

The chain combines TRBV6-5 with TRBJ2-3; 10 nucleotides align to TRBD2. V was clipped by 0 bases and J by 4 bases; unmatched bases: 4. This CDR3 region has 16 residues. Germline values: CDR1 MNHEY, CDR2 SVGAGI. This CDR3 reads CASSYSGLAGADTQYF. CDR3 nucleotide sequence: TGTGCCAGCAGTTACTCGGGTCTAGCGGGAGCAGATACGCAGTATTTT.

Only a few counts were recorded for this clonotype. The rearrangement links TRBV28 to TRBJ1-2; 9 nucleotides align to TRBD1. This CDR3 region has 19 residues. Looked up from germline, CDR1 is MDHEN and CDR2 is SYDVKM. Trimming cost V 4 bases and J 4 bases; bases outside gene matches: 19. CDR3 in amino acids: CASSSSSRDRERGVYGYTF. In DNA, the CDR3 is TGTGCCAGCAGTTCCTCTTCCCGGGACAGGGAACGGGGGGTCTATGGCTACACCTTC.

Worth noting for this clonotype: One base away lies a much larger clone, so this may be a sequencing read error. The J gene is TRBJ2-7, the V gene TRBV29-1, with D perhaps being TRBD1 or TRBD2 (6 bases each). The CDR3 length is 17 residues. With 3 bases removed from V and 2 bases from J, the gap between germline ends came to 23 bases. Germline V gives CDR1 SQVTM, CDR2 ANQGSEA. Written as DNA, the CDR3 is TGCAGCGTTGAGAGCTCCCCATCCGGGGGCTTGGCCTACGAGCAGTACTTC. Its translation: CSVESSPSGGLAYEQYF.

This clonotype was observed a few times. The CDR3 DNA reads TGCAGCGTTGATGTTGGGGTAGCTCATACCTACGAGCAGTACTTC. This sequence encodes CSVDVGVAHTYEQYF. The chain links TRBV29-1 to TRBJ2-7; D is uncertain. The V and J ends lost 3 bases and 2 bases respectively, with 17 bases between them. CDR3 length equals 15 residues. Germline V gene data show CDR1 as SQVTM and CDR2 as ANQGSEA.

The chain is built from TRBV20-1 and TRBJ2-5, with TRBD2 identical over 13 bases. V gave up 6 bases and J gave up 3 bases; unmatched junction bases: 7. The CDR3 length is 15 residues. CDR1 is DFQATT and CDR2 is SNEGSKA in the germline V gene (reference sequence). DNA for the CDR3: TGCAGTGCAACTACTAGCGGGAGGGCCGAAGAGACCCAGTACTTC. Its translation is CSATTSGRAEETQYF.

This clonotype has at least ten counts. The V and J genes are TRBV5-4 and TRBJ1-1; TRBD1 might be the D (6 bases). The CDR3 extends over 15 amino acids. Germline assignment: CDR1 SGHNT and CDR2 YYREEE (reference sequence). V dropped 0 bases and J dropped 3 bases, with 12 bases sitting between them. The CDR3 DNA reads TGTGCCAGCAGCTTGGGGGCGGGGGGCGACACTGAAGCTTTCTTT. It encodes CASSLGAGGDTEAFF.

The table lists this clonotype with many counts. CDR3 loop: CSAGDTDTQYF. DNA of the CDR3: TGCAGTGCAGGGGACACAGATACGCAGTATTTT. The chain uses TRBV20-1 and TRBJ2-3; D may be TRBD1 (5 bases). The V gene lost 6 bases and the J gene lost 2 bases, with 6 bases spanning the gap. The germline gives CDR1 DFQATT, CDR2 SNEGSKA (reference sequence). The CDR3 contains 11 residues.

The chain recombines TRBV28 with TRBJ1-5; D is undetermined. Per the germline V gene, CDR1 is MDHEN and CDR2 is SYDVKM. CDR3 size: 14 residues. The V and J ends lost 5 bases and 1 base respectively, with 9 bases between them. The DNA of the CDR3 is TGTGCCAGCAGTCCCCAGTACAGCAATCAGCCCCAGCATTTT. This translates into CASSPQYSNQPQHF.

This clonotype appeared a few times. This chain joins TRBV28 and TRBJ2-1; TRBD2 matches 11 bases. This CDR3 has 16 residues. J lost 4 bases, V lost 7 bases, and 9 bases had no gene match. Per germline, CDR1 MDHEN and CDR2 SYDVKM. The DNA of the CDR3 is TGTGCCAGCATGGAGCAGGGGACTAGCGGATACAATGAGCAGTTCTTC. This gives the protein CASMEQGTSGYNEQFF.

This clonotype was seen repeatedly, ten times or more. The genes are TRBV12-3 or TRBV12-4 and TRBJ2-3; 8 nucleotides match TRBD1. The length of the CDR3 is 15 residues. The J segment lost 1 base and the V segment lost 6 bases, leaving 6 bases of the junction unmatched. The CDR3, as DNA: TGTGCCAGCAGGGCTGGGACAGGAGGCACAGATACGCAGTATTTT. This gives the protein CASRAGTGGTDTQYF.

This chain uses TRBV29-1 with TRBJ2-1; 10 bases agree with TRBD2. J gave up 4 bases and V 2 bases, and 5 bases lay outside the gene matches. Germline V gives CDR1 SQVTM, CDR2 ANQGSEA. CDR3 length: 15 amino acids. For the CDR3, the DNA is TGCAGCGTTGAAATGCTAGCGGGAGCTTACAATGAGCAGTTCTTC. Its protein is CSVEMLAGAYNEQFF.

This sequence joins TRBV3-1 and TRBJ2-1; perhaps TRBD2 as D (6 bases). The CDR3 is 15 amino acids. Trimming shortened V by 3 bases and J by 0 bases, and 9 bases separated the two germline ends. Per germline, CDR1 LGHDT and CDR2 YNNKEL (reference sequence). CDR3 region: CASSHMTSSYNEQFF. CDR3 DNA sequence: TGTGCCAGCAGCCACATGACTAGCTCCTACAATGAGCAGTTCTTC.

The genes are TRBV29-1 and TRBJ2-2; a weak D match, TRBD2 (5 bases). The ends were cut back, 7 bases at V and 0 bases at J, with 9 bases in the middle. Germline CDR1 is SQVTM and CDR2 is ANQGSEA. The CDR3 totals 13 residues. CDR3 sequence (DNA): TGCAGCGGGGAGCTCCCGAACACCGGGGAGCTGTTTTTT. It encodes CSGELPNTGELFF.

CDR3 region: CASSKGTDYGYTF. DNA of the CDR3: TGTGCCAGCAGCAAGGGGACAGATTATGGCTACACCTTC. V is TRBV9 and J is TRBJ1-2; 7 bases fit TRBD1. The germline gives CDR1 SGDLS, CDR2 YYNGEE. Trimming at V came to 4 bases and at J to 5 bases, leaving 5 bases not matched to a gene. There are 13 residues in the CDR3.

This clonotype was found a few times. V gene TRBV28 combines with J gene TRBJ2-5; no clear D gene. Trimming took off 5 bases at V and 8 bases at J, with 15 bases between the two ends. CDR3 size: 13 residues. Germline assignment: CDR1 MDHEN and CDR2 SYDVKM. The CDR3 DNA follows: TGTGCCAGCAGTCCTGGTGCAGTCCTAACCCAGTACTTC. This sequence encodes CASSPGAVLTQYF.

Here the CDR3 reads CAISGMGGTEAFF. DNA of the CDR3: TGTGCCATCAGTGGAATGGGGGGCACTGAAGCTTTCTTT. V usage is TRBV10-3 and J usage is TRBJ1-1; tentatively, D is TRBD1 (5 bases). This CDR3 is built from 13 residues. The V gene lost 4 bases and the J gene lost 4 bases, with 10 bases spanning the gap. In germline, CDR1 is ENHRY, CDR2 SYGVKD.

This clonotype came up a few times. This chain connects TRBV29-1 to TRBJ2-3; D is perhaps TRBD1 (5 bases). The V gene's germline CDR1 is SQVTM and CDR2 ANQGSEA. Trimming shortened V by 1 base and J by 6 bases, and 11 bases separated the two germline ends. This CDR3 is 13 amino acids long. The CDR3 loop is CSVEVGSGDTQYF. For the CDR3, the DNA is TGCAGCGTTGAAGTGGGATCAGGGGATACGCAGTATTTT.

This clonotype has ten or more counts. V usage is TRBV23-1 and J usage is TRBJ2-1; D is ambiguous. TRBV23-1 is an ORF for which the function is uncertain. V was cut by 6 bases and J by 0 bases, with 9 bases left in between. This CDR3 contains 14 residues. CDR3 region: CASRQDSSYNEQFF. DNA for the CDR3: TGCGCCAGCAGGCAGGATAGCTCCTACAATGAGCAGTTCTTC.

The chain is built from TRBV12-3 or TRBV12-4 and TRBJ2-3, with D perhaps TRBD2 (5 bases). The CDR3 consists of 19 residues. V gave up 1 base and J gave up 2 bases, with 22 bases separating them. Here the CDR3 DNA reads TGTGCCAGCAGTTTAGGGCTAGCCTTGGGGTTTCCCCACACAGATACGCAGTATTTT. Protein: CASSLGLALGFPHTDTQYF.

V usage is TRBV5-1 and J usage is TRBJ2-1, with no clear D. V lost 6 bases to trimming and J lost 8 bases, with 12 bases between them. This CDR3 has 12 amino acids. The germline V gene encodes CDR1 SGHRS and CDR2 YFSETQ. The CDR3 region is CASTQGSYEQFF. DNA of the CDR3: TGCGCCAGCACCCAAGGTTCCTATGAGCAGTTCTTC.

The genes are TRBV19 and TRBJ2-1; TRBD2 is a possible D gene (5 bases). Trimming pared 0 bases from V and 0 bases from J, leaving 12 bases between. Germline V CDR1 and CDR2: LNHDA, SQIVND (reference sequence). The CDR3 runs 17 residues. CDR3 DNA: TGTGCCAGTAGTATAGATCATAGCGACCTCTCCTACAATGAGCAGTTCTTC. It codes for CASSIDHSDLSYNEQFF.

The rearrangement uses TRBV15 and TRBJ2-4; tentatively, D is TRBD1 (7 bases). The germline V and J ends were trimmed by 7 bases and 7 bases, with 14 bases remaining between them. CDR1 and CDR2 (germline): LNHNV, YYDKDF (reference sequence). The CDR3 is 13 residues long. CDR3 sequence reads: CATIVPGGNIQYF. DNA of the CDR3: TGTGCCACCATAGTTCCAGGGGGGAACATTCAGTACTTC.

This clonotype was counted between two and nine times. The chain combines TRBV28 with TRBJ2-7; D is undetermined. The CDR3 length is 10 residues. V was clipped by 10 bases and J by 5 bases, with 9 bases between them. CDR1 is MDHEN and CDR2 is SYDVKM in the germline V gene. The CDR3 region is CATSVNEQYF. CDR3 nucleotide sequence: TGTGCCACCTCCGTAAACGAGCAGTACTTC.

This clonotype has a count of ten or more. This chain connects TRBV27 to TRBJ2-6, with D possibly being TRBD1 (5 bases). CDR1 is MNHEY, CDR2 SMNVEV, per germline (reference sequence). The CDR3 is 15 amino acids. Trimming stripped 1 base from V and 2 bases from J, with 6 bases between. CDR3 sequence reads: CASSLLGPGANVLTF. In DNA form, the CDR3 reads TGTGCCAGCAGTTTATTGGGGCCTGGGGCCAACGTCCTGACTTTC.

V and J are TRBV20-1 and TRBJ2-4, with 7 bases fitting TRBD1. The J segment lost 0 bases and the V segment lost 1 base, leaving 6 bases of the junction unmatched. The CDR3 sequence is 16 residues long. Looked up from germline, CDR1 is DFQATT and CDR2 is SNEGSKA (reference sequence). As DNA, the CDR3 is TGCAGTGCTAGAGTAGGGGGCTCATTAGCCAAAAACATTCAGTACTTC. This codes for CSARVGGSLAKNIQYF.